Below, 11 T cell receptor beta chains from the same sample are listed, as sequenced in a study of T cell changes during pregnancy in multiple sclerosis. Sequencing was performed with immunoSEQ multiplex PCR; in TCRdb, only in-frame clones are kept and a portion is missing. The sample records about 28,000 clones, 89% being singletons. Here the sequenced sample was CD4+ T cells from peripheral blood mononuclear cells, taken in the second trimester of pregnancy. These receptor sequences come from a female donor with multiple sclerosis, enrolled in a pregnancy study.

The chain's CDR3 is CASSLTGGYGYTF. For the CDR3, the DNA is TGTGCCAGCAGTTTGACAGGGGGCTATGGCTACACCTTC. This chain uses TRBV2 with TRBJ1-2, with 9 bases that match TRBD1. The CDR3 covers 13 residues. Germline CDR1 reads SNHLY; CDR2 reads FYNNEI. V lost 5 bases, J lost 4 bases, and 2 bases stayed unmatched.

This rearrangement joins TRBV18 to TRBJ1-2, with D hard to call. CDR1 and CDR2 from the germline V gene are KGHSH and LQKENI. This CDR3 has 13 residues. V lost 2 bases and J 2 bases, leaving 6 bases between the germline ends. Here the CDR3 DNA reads TGTGCCAGCTCACCAGAACGGAACTATGGCTACACCTTC. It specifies CASSPERNYGYTF.

CDR3 sequence (DNA): TGTGCCAGCAGCGTATTGGGTAGGGCAGGACTCACAGATACGCAGTATTTT. Protein sequence: CASSVLGRAGLTDTQYF. V gene TRBV9 combines with J gene TRBJ2-3, with D possibly being TRBD2 (5 bases). Between the trimmed V and J ends, which lost 1 base and 2 bases, there was a span of 17 bases. This CDR3 is 17 amino acids long. Germline CDR1 is SGDLS and CDR2 is YYNGEE.

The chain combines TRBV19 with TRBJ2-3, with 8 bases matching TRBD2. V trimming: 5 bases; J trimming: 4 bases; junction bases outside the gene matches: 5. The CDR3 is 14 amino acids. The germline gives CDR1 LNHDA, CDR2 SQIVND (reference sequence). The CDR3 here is CASSRGGASDTQYF. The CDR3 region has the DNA TGTGCCAGTAGTCGGGGGGGGGCATCAGATACGCAGTATTTT.

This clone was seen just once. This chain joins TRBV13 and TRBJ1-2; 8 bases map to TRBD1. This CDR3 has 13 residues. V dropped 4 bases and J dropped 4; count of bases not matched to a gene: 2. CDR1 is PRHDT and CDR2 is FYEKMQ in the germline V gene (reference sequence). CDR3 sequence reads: CASSSDRGYGYTF. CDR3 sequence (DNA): TGTGCCAGCAGCTCCGACAGGGGCTATGGCTACACCTTC.

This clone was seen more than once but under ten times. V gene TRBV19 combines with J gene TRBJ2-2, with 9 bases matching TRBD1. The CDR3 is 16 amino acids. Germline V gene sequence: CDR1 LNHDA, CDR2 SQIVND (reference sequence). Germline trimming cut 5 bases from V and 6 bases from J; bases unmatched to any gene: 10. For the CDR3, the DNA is TGTGCCAGTAGTTTCCTCCGGGACAGGGAGTCCGGGGAGCTGTTTTTT. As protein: CASSFLRDRESGELFF.

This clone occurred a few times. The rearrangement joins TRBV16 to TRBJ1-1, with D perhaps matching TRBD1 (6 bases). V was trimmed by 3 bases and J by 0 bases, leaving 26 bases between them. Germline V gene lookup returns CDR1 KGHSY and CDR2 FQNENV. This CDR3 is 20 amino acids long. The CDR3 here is CASSHSIRAGGSRLNTEAFF. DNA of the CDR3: TGTGCCAGCAGCCATTCCATTAGGGCGGGGGGCTCACGGCTGAACACTGAAGCTTTCTTT.

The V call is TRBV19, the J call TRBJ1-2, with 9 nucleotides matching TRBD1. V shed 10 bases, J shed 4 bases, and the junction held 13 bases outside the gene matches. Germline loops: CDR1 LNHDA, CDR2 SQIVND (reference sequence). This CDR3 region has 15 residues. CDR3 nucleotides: TGTGCCACCGGGTACGGGACAGGGCCCGGCTATGGCTACACCTTC. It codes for CATGYGTGPGYGYTF.

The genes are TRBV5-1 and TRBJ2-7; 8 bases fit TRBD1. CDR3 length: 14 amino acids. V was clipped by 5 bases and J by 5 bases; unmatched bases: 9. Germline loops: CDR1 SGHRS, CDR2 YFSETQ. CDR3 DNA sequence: TGCGCCAGCAGACAGGGGGATCGGAATGACGAGCAGTACTTC. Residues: CASRQGDRNDEQYF.

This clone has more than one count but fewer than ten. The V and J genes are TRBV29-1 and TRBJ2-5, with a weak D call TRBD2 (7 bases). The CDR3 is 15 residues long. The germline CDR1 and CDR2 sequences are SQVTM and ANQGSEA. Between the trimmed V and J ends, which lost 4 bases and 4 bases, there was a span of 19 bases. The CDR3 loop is CSVARARGGPETQYF. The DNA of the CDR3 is TGCAGCGTTGCACGTGCAAGGGGGGGGCCAGAGACCCAGTACTTC.

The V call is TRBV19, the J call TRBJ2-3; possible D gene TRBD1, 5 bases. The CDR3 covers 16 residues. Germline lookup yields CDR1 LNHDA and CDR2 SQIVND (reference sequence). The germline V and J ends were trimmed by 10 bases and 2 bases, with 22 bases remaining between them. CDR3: CATRMPRTRDTDTQYF. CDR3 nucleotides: TGTGCCACCAGAATGCCCCGGACCAGGGACACAGATACGCAGTATTTT.